This T cell receptor beta chain was obtained from a study of identical twins. Germline V lookup: CDR1 DFQATT, CDR2 SNEGSKA (reference sequence). This CDR3 region has 16 residues. V lost 4 bases and J lost 2; bases outside the gene matches: 12. TCRdb fed the 5' RACE reads into MiXCR, producing one record per CDR3 protein. The table lists 690,000 or so distinct CDR3 sequences, 5.5% to 7.5% of them singletons, with around 1.7% in the top ten. The TCR comes from a man younger than 30 in good health. The specimen sequenced was naive T cells sorted from blood. The V gene is TRBV20-1, the J gene TRBJ2-3; TRBD1 matches at 7 bases. The DNA of the CDR3 is TGCAGTGCTACCGCCGACAGGGAAGGACCCACAGATACGCAGTATTTT. This gives the protein CSATADREGPTDTQYF.